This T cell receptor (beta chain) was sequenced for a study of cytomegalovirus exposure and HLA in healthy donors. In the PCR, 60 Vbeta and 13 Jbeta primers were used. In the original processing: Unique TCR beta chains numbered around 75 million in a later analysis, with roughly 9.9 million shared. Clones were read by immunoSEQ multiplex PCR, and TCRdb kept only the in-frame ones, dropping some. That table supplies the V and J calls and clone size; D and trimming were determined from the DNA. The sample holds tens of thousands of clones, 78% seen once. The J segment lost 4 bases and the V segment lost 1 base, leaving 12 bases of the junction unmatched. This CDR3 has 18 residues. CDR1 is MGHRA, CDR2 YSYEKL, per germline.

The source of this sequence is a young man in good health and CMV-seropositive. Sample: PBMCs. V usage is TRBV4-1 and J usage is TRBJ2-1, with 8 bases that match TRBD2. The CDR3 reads CASSQAGWKRELYNEQFF. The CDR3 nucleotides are TGCGCCAGCAGCCAAGCGGGGTGGAAGCGGGAGTTATACAATGAGCAGTTCTTC.